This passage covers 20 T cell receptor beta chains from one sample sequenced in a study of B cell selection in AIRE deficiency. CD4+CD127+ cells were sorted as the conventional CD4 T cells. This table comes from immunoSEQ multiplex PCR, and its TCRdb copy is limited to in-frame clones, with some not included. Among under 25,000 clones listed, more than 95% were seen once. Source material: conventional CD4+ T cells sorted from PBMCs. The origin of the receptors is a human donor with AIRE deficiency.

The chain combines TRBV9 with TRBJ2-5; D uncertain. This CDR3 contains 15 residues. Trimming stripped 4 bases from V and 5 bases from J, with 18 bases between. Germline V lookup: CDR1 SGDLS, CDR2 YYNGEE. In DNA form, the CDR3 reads TGTGCCAGCAGCTATTCCGGGTGGGAACGGGAGACCCAGTACTTC. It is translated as CASSYSGWERETQYF.

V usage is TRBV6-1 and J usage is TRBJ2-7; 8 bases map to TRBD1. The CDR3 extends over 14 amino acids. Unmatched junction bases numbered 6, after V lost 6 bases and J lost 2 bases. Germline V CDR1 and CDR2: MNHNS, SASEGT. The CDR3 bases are TGTGCCAGCAGAACAGGGGGTAGACCCTACGAGCAGTACTTC. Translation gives CASRTGGRPYEQYF.

DNA of the CDR3: TGTGCCAGCAGCTTAGACCGGACAGGGGAGTTCAATGGCTACACCTTC. Protein: CASSLDRTGEFNGYTF. The genes are TRBV11-2 and TRBJ1-2, with TRBD1 identical over 9 bases. Per germline, CDR1 SGHAT and CDR2 FQNNGV. The CDR3 has 16 residues. J gave up 6 bases and V 0 bases, and 8 bases lay outside the gene matches. Using reference TRBV11-2 and TRBJ1-2 for the parts outside the CDR3, the full variable domain is EAGVAQSPRYKIIEKRQSVAFWCNPISGHATLYWYQQILGQGPKLLIQFQNNGVVDDSQLPKDRFSAERLKGVDSTLKIQPAKLEDSAVYLCASSLDRTGEFNGYTFGSGTRLTVV.

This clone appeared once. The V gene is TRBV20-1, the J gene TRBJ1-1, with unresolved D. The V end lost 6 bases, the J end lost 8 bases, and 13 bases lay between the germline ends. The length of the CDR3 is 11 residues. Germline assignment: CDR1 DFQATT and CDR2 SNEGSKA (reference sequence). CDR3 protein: CSAKPNLEAFF. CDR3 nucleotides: TGCAGTGCCAAGCCCAACCTCGAAGCTTTCTTT.

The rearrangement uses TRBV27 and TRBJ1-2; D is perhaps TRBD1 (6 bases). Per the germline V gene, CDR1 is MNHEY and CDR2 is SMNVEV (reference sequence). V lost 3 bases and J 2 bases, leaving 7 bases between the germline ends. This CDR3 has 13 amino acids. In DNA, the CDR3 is TGTGCCAGCAGTTTTACAGGGAACTATGGCTACACCTTC. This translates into CASSFTGNYGYTF.

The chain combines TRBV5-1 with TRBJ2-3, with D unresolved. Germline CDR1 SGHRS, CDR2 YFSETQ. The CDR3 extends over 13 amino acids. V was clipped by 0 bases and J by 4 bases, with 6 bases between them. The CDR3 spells CASSLGSADTQYF. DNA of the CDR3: TGCGCCAGCAGCTTGGGGTCGGCAGATACGCAGTATTTT. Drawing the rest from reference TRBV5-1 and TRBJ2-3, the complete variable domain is KAGVTQTPRYLIKTRGQQVTLSCSPISGHRSVSWYQQTPGQGLQFLFEYFSETQRNKGNFPGRFSGRQFSNSRSEMNVSTLELGDSALYLCASSLGSADTQYFGPGTRLTVL.

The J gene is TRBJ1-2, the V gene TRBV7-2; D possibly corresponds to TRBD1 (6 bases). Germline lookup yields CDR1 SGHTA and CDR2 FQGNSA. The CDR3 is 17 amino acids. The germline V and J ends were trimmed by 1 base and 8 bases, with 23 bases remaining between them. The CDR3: CASSLGFGWAGEEGYTF. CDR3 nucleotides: TGTGCCAGCAGCTTAGGTTTCGGGTGGGCAGGGGAAGAGGGCTACACCTTC.

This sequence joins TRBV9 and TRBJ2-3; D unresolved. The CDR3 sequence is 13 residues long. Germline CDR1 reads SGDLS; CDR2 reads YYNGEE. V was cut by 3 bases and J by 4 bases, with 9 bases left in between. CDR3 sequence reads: CASSAVVADTQYF. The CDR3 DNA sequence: TGTGCCAGCAGCGCCGTGGTGGCAGATACGCAGTATTTT.

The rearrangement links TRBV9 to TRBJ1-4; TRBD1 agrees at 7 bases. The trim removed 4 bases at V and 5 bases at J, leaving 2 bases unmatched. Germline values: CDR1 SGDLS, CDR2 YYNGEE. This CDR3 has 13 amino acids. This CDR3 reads CASSRDSNEKLFF. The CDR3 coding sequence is TGTGCCAGCAGCCGGGACAGCAATGAAAAACTGTTTTTT.

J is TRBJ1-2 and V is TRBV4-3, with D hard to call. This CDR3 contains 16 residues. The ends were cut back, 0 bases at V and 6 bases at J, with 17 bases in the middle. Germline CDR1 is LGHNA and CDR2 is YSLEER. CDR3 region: CASSQDISVGIDGYTF. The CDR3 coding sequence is TGCGCCAGCAGCCAAGATATCAGCGTGGGTATTGATGGCTACACCTTC.

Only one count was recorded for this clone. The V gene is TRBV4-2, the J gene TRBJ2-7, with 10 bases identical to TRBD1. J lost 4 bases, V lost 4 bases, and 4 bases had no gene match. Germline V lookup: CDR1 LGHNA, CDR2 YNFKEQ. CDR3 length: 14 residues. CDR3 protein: CASSRDRGGYEQYF. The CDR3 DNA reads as TGTGCCAGCAGCCGGGACAGGGGAGGGTACGAGCAGTACTTC.

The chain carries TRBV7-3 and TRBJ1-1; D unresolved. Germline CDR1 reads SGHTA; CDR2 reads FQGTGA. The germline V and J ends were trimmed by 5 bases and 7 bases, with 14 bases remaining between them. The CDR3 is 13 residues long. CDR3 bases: TGTGCCAGCAGCCTCAGCGGGTCGGATGAAGCTTTCTTT. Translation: CASSLSGSDEAFF.

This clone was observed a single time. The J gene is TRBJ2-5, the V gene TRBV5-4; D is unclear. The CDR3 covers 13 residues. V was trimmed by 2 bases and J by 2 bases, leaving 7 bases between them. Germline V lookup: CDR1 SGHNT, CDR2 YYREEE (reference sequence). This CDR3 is CASSLPLQETQYF. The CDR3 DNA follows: TGTGCCAGCAGCTTACCCTTGCAAGAGACCCAGTACTTC.

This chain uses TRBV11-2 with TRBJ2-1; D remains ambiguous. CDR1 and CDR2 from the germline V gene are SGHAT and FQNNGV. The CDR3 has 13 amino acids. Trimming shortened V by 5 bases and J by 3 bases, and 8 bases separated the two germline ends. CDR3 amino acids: CASSPWSYNEQFF. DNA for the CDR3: TGTGCCAGCAGCCCCTGGAGCTACAATGAGCAGTTCTTC. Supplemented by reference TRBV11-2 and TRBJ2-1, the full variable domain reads EAGVAQSPRYKIIEKRQSVAFWCNPISGHATLYWYQQILGQGPKLLIQFQNNGVVDDSQLPKDRFSAERLKGVDSTLKIQPAKLEDSAVYLCASSPWSYNEQFFGPGTRLTVL.

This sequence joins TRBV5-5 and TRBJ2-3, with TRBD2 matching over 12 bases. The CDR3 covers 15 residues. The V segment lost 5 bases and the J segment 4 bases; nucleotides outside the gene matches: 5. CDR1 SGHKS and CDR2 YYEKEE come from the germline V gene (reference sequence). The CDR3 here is CASSRTSGKADTQYF. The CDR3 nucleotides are TGTGCCAGCAGTAGGACTAGCGGGAAGGCAGATACGCAGTATTTT.

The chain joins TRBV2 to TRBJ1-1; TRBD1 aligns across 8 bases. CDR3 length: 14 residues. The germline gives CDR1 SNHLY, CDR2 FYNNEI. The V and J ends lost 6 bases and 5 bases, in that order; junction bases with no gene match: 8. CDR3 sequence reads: CASRKTGVVTEAFF. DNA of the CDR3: TGTGCCAGCAGGAAGACAGGGGTGGTAACTGAAGCTTTCTTT.

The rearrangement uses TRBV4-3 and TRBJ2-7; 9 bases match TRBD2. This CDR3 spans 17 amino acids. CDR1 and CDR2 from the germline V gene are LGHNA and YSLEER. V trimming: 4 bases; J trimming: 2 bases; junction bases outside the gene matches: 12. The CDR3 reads CASSRVVSGGSTYEQYF. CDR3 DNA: TGCGCCAGCAGCCGAGTAGTGAGCGGGGGGTCGACCTACGAGCAGTACTTC.

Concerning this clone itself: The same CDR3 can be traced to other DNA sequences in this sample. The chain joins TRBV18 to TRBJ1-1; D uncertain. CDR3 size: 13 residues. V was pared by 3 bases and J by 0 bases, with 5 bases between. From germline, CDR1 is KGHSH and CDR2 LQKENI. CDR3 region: CASSPGLNTEAFF. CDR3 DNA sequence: TGTGCCAGCTCACCCGGACTGAACACTGAAGCTTTCTTT.

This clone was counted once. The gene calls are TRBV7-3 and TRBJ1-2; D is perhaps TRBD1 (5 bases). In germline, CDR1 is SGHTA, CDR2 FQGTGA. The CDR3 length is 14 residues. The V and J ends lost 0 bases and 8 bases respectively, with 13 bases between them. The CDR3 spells CASSLTPGSGGYTF. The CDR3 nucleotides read TGTGCCAGCAGCTTAACGCCAGGGTCGGGAGGCTACACCTTC.

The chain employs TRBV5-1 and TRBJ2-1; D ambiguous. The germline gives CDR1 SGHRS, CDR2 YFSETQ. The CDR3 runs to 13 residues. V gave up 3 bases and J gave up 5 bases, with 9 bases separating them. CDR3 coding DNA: TGCGCCAGCAGCTGGCAGGCCAACAATGAGCAGTTCTTC. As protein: CASSWQANNEQFF.